The entry that follows covers one TCR beta chain sequence. This record belongs to a study of blood T cell repertoires in COVID-19. Study background: In each case, the material was cDNA or gDNA derived from T cells, B-cell-depleted T cells, or PBMCs.

The repertoire was sequenced with immunoSEQ multiplex PCR; TCRdb's copy has only in-frame clones and lacks some. This sample yields about 170,000 clones, of which approximately 82% are seen a single time; approximately 16% belongs to the top ten. The J segment lost 6 bases and the V segment lost 4 bases, leaving 8 bases of the junction unmatched. Germline V CDR1 and CDR2: SGDLS, YYNGEE. The length of the CDR3 is 15 residues. The sample consisted of PBMCs or T cells enriched from blood (not recorded which). The rearrangement joins TRBV9 to TRBJ2-7; 12 positions match TRBD1. This TCR derives from a man in his fifties or sixties who had recovered from COVID-19. The CDR3 coding sequence is TGTGCCAGCAGCCCTCCCGGGACAGGGGGCTTCGAGCAGTACTTC. Its protein is CASSPPGTGGFEQYF.